The present T cell receptor beta chain was sequenced within a study of OX40 agonist ivuxolimab in advanced cancers. Study-level information: Ivuxolimab, which patients received intravenously every 2 weeks, was dosed at 0.01 to 10 mg/kg. Two patients with cutaneous melanoma and one with hepatocellular carcinoma, three in total, showed partial responses. The study's findings and limits: Antigen specificity was not determined for the expanded peripheral T cells.

This table comes from immunoSEQ multiplex PCR, and its TCRdb copy is limited to in-frame clones, with some not included. The sample gives around 40,000 clones, more than 75% of which show up once; 14% to 15% is in the top ten. Blood sampling was done at baseline, cycle 4 day 1, and cycle 7 day 1. Of note for this clone: Its specificity is unknown.

The V gene lost 3 bases and the J gene lost 4 bases, with 7 bases spanning the gap. Germline CDR1 and CDR2: MGHDK and SYGVNS. The CDR3 runs to 13 residues. The receptor was isolated from an adult with an advanced solid tumor such as melanoma, head and neck, liver or kidney cancer. The chain uses TRBV25-1 and TRBJ2-1, with D unresolved. The source material was CD4+ or CD8+ T cells sorted from blood, sampled in a trial of the OX40 agonist ivuxolimab. CDR3 bases: TGTGCCAGCAGTGAGCTGGGGTACAATGAGCAGTTCTTC. Its translation: CASSELGYNEQFF. Based on the CDR3 plus reference TRBV25-1 and TRBJ2-1, the full variable domain is EADIYQTPRYLVIGTGKKITLECSQTMGHDKMYWYQQDPGMELHLIHYSYGVNSTEKGDLSSESTVSRIRTEHFPLTLESARPSHTSQYLCASSELGYNEQFFGPGTRLTVL.